Listed here are 17 T cell receptor beta chains from one sample, sequenced in a study of shared clonotypes between healthy human individuals. Data came from immunoSEQ multiplex PCR; TCRdb stores just in-frame clones and leaves some out. This sample has approximately 1,000,000 clones, with around three quarters found just once. Sequencing was done on a sample of memory CD4+ T cells from PBMCs. Subset given: CD45RA-negative fraction. These receptors came from a man aged 18 to 29 in good health. Some clones in this sample may be carry-over from other donors' samples.

The rearrangement joins TRBV5-6 to TRBJ2-1, with D possibly matching TRBD2 (5 bases). The length of the CDR3 is 13 residues. Germline V gives CDR1 SGHDT, CDR2 YYEEEE. Trimming cost V 4 bases and J 14 bases, with 19 bases left between them. The CDR3 region has the DNA TGTGCCAGCAGCATCCTCCGGGGTGGTACTAAGTTCTTC. Its translation: CASSILRGGTKFF. The entire variable domain, with the rest obtained from reference TRBV5-6 and TRBJ2-1, is as follows: DAGVTQSPTHLIKTRGQQVTLRCSPKSGHDTVSWYQQALGQGPQFIFQYYEEEERQRGNFPDRFSGHQFPNYSSELNVNALLLGDSALYLCASSILRGGTKFFGPGTRLTVL.

The chain recombines TRBV4-2 with TRBJ2-6; 9 bases map to TRBD1. Trimming removed 4 bases from V and 0 bases from J; junction bases left unmatched: 1. Germline V gives CDR1 LGHNA, CDR2 YNFKEQ. This CDR3 is built from 16 residues. CDR3 sequence (DNA): TGTGCCAGCAGCCCGACAGGGGGCTCTGGGGCCAACGTCCTGACTTTC. The encoded protein is CASSPTGGSGANVLTF.

The chain links TRBV11-2 to TRBJ1-2, with D hard to call. Trimming stripped 5 bases from V and 3 bases from J, with 10 bases between. The CDR3 covers 13 residues. Germline CDR1 is SGHAT and CDR2 is FQNNGV. CDR3 DNA: TGTGCCAGCAGCCCTGGGTCCCACTATGGCTACACCTTC. This translates into CASSPGSHYGYTF.

The gene calls are TRBV2 and TRBJ2-7; either TRBD1 or TRBD2 may supply D (5 bases each). Trimming took off 8 bases at V and 2 bases at J, with 16 bases between the two ends. Germline CDR1 reads SNHLY; CDR2 reads FYNNEI. The CDR3 has 14 amino acids. Here the CDR3 reads CASGAAGSTYEQYF. CDR3 DNA sequence: TGTGCCAGCGGGGCGGCAGGGAGCACCTACGAGCAGTACTTC.

The chain employs TRBV5-1 and TRBJ1-4; maybe TRBD1 (5 bases). The CDR3 has 14 residues. V lost 0 bases and J lost 7, with 10 bases in between. Germline assignment: CDR1 SGHRS and CDR2 YFSETQ. CDR3 amino acids: CASSLGMGGEKLFF. The CDR3 bases are TGCGCCAGCAGCTTGGGAATGGGGGGTGAAAAACTGTTTTTT.

The chain employs TRBV11-2 and TRBJ1-3, with D hard to call. The CDR3 covers 16 residues. V was trimmed by 4 bases and J by 0 bases, leaving 13 bases between them. Germline V CDR1 and CDR2: SGHAT, FQNNGV. The CDR3 here is CASSSVRGISGNTIYF. CDR3 sequence (DNA): TGTGCCAGCAGCTCTGTTAGAGGGATCTCTGGAAACACCATATATTTT.

The chain carries TRBV4-2 and TRBJ2-7; TRBD2 aligns across 9 bases. This CDR3 is built from 15 residues. Germline V gives CDR1 LGHNA, CDR2 YNFKEQ. Losses at the gene ends were 3 bases for V and 2 bases for J; bases not matched to a gene: 5. CDR3 bases: TGTGCCAGCAGCCATATAGCGGGAGAGGCCTACGAGCAGTACTTC. Its protein product is CASSHIAGEAYEQYF.

The rearrangement links TRBV5-4 to TRBJ2-2; 9 bases fit TRBD2. The V segment lost 0 bases and the J segment 6 bases; nucleotides outside the gene matches: 3. Germline lookup yields CDR1 SGHNT and CDR2 YYREEE (reference sequence). The CDR3 contains 15 residues. The CDR3 spells CASSLGGRAAGELFF. The CDR3 bases are TGTGCCAGCAGCTTGGGCGGGAGGGCCGCCGGGGAGCTGTTTTTT.

The chain couples TRBV9 to TRBJ2-7; tentatively, D is TRBD1 or TRBD2 (5 bases each). The germline gives CDR1 SGDLS, CDR2 YYNGEE. Deletions cut 3 bases from V and 0 bases from J, with 7 bases between. The CDR3 contains 13 residues. This chain's CDR3 is CASSGGISYEQYF. DNA of the CDR3: TGTGCCAGCAGCGGGGGGATCTCCTACGAGCAGTACTTC.

This clone was seen repeatedly, ten times or more. This sequence joins TRBV5-1 and TRBJ2-1, with 7 bases matching TRBD2. Germline-derived CDR1 and CDR2 are SGHRS and YFSETQ. Trimming removed 2 bases from V and 3 bases from J; junction bases left unmatched: 11. The length of the CDR3 is 17 residues. Here the CDR3 reads CASSLTGRSWGYNEQFF. Written as DNA, the CDR3 is TGCGCCAGCAGCTTAACCGGGAGGAGTTGGGGCTACAATGAGCAGTTCTTC. Full variable domain (rest looked up from reference TRBV5-1 and TRBJ2-1): KAGVTQTPRYLIKTRGQQVTLSCSPISGHRSVSWYQQTPGQGLQFLFEYFSETQRNKGNFPGRFSGRQFSNSRSEMNVSTLELGDSALYLCASSLTGRSWGYNEQFFGPGTRLTVL.

The chain is built from TRBV7-8 and TRBJ1-1; the D gene is possibly TRBD1 (5 bases). Germline values: CDR1 SGHVS, CDR2 FQNEAQ. The CDR3 loop spans 18 amino acids. V lost 0 bases to trimming and J lost 1 base, with 18 bases between them. The CDR3 sequence is CASSLAPSENRPNTEAFF. The CDR3 DNA sequence: TGTGCCAGCAGCTTAGCGCCATCGGAAAACAGGCCGAACACTGAAGCTTTCTTT.

This sequence joins TRBV19 and TRBJ2-1, with 8 bases fitting TRBD2. With V trimmed by 5 bases and J by 9 bases, 12 bases remained unmatched. CDR3 length: 15 amino acids. Germline V lookup: CDR1 LNHDA, CDR2 SQIVND (reference sequence). Here the CDR3 reads CASSVPGLDWIEQFF. The CDR3 DNA reads TGTGCCAGTAGTGTCCCGGGACTAGATTGGATTGAGCAGTTCTTC.

The chain carries TRBV7-2 and TRBJ1-2; 7 bases align to TRBD1. The germline V gene has CDR1 SGHTA and CDR2 FQGNSA. The CDR3 is 14 residues long. After removal of 4 bases from V and 7 bases from J, the junction contained 9 bases not matched to a gene. The CDR3 loop reads CASSSQGEGRGYTF. The CDR3 DNA is TGTGCCAGCAGCTCCCAGGGGGAGGGACGTGGCTACACCTTC.

The chain carries TRBV2 and TRBJ2-7, with 8 bases fitting TRBD2. This CDR3 region has 14 residues. The junction had 6 bases not matched to a gene; V was cut back by 6 bases and J by 2 bases. CDR1 is SNHLY, CDR2 FYNNEI, per germline. CDR3 DNA sequence: TGTGCCAGCAGGGTTAGCGGGAAAACCTACGAGCAGTACTTC. It codes for CASRVSGKTYEQYF.

To note about this clone: Other DNA sequences in the sample encode the same CDR3. The chain couples TRBV30 to TRBJ1-2, with a weak D call TRBD1 (5 bases). CDR1 and CDR2 (germline): GTSNPN, SVGIG (reference sequence). CDR3 length: 13 amino acids. Trimming pared 1 base from V and 3 bases from J, leaving 9 bases between. The CDR3 DNA is TGTGCCTGGAGTGCGGGCAGGGACTATGGCTACACCTTC. Its protein product is CAWSAGRDYGYTF. The variable domain in full, completed from reference TRBV30 and TRBJ1-2, reads SQTIHQWPATLVQPVGSPLSLECTVEGTSNPNLYWYRQAAGRGLQLLFYSVGIGQISSEVPQNLSASRPQDRQFILSSKKLLLSDSGFYLCAWSAGRDYGYTFGSGTRLTVV.

As for this clone: Other DNA sequences within the sample encode an identical CDR3. V usage is TRBV25-1 and J usage is TRBJ1-1, with TRBD1 identical over 9 bases. Trimming removed 3 bases from V and 3 bases from J; junction bases left unmatched: 5. This CDR3 comprises 15 residues. The V gene's germline CDR1 is MGHDK and CDR2 SYGVNS. The CDR3 sequence: CASSDPTGGDTEAFF. In DNA form, the CDR3 reads TGTGCCAGCAGTGATCCGACAGGGGGTGACACTGAAGCTTTCTTT.

The chain has TRBV25-1 and TRBJ2-7; D may be TRBD2 (5 bases). Trimming shortened V by 1 base and J by 0 bases, and 7 bases separated the two germline ends. This CDR3 spans 14 amino acids. Looked up from germline, CDR1 is MGHDK and CDR2 is SYGVNS. The CDR3 DNA reads TGTGCCAGCAGTGAATTTCGGGGCTCCTACGAGCAGTACTTC. Encoded protein: CASSEFRGSYEQYF.